Listed below are T cell receptor beta chains from one sample, sequenced in a study of OX40 agonist ivuxolimab in advanced cancers. Some clones are missing from TCRdb's copy, which holds only in-frame ones; the method was immunoSEQ multiplex PCR. The table records roughly 63,000 clones, 86% of them present only once. Sequenced material: CD4+ or CD8+ T cells sorted from blood, taken in a trial of the OX40 agonist ivuxolimab. The receptors originated from an adult with an advanced solid tumor such as melanoma, head and neck, liver or kidney cancer. CDR3s include the opening cysteine and the closing phenylalanine or tryptophan. A D gene is named only where the DNA matches it firmly. Size tells how often a clone was seen (once, few, many) or the class of an expanded clone, and some rows leave it out.

TRBJ2-5,TRBD2,once,TRBV19,CASRRTSRQETQYF,TGTGCCAGTAGACGGACTAGCCGGCAAGAGACCCAGTACTTC
TRBJ2-7,-,-,TRBV6-6,CASSYTLNKGHEQYF,TGTGCCAGCAGTTACACACTAAATAAGGGCCACGAGCAGTACTTC
TRBJ1-2,-,-,TRBV2,CASSADINYGYTF,TGTGCCAGCAGTGCCGACATTAACTATGGCTACACCTTC
TRBJ1-4,-,once,TRBV6-6,CASSYSKGSNEKLFF,TGTGCCAGCAGTTACTCGAAAGGGTCTAATGAAAAACTGTTTTTT
TRBJ2-2,TRBD1,-,TRBV5-4,CASSDGTGRRSGELFF,TGTGCCAGCAGCGACGGGACAGGGCGTCGGTCCGGGGAGCTGTTTTTT
TRBJ2-1,-,-,TRBV18,CASSPPELRREQFF,TGTGCCAGCTCACCACCGGAATTAAGGCGTGAGCAGTTCTTC
TRBJ1-2,TRBD1,-,TRBV12-5,CASGSGGGYTF,TGTGCTAGTGGTTCAGGGGGCGGCTACACCTTC
TRBJ2-5,-,-,TRBV4-1,CASSRVPGPQETQYF,TGCGCCAGCAGCCGTGTCCCGGGGCCCCAAGAGACCCAGTACTTC
TRBJ1-2,-,once,TRBV6-1,CASSSAGVGGYTF,TGTGCCAGCAGTTCAGCCGGAGTGGGTGGCTACACCTTC
TRBJ2-2,-,-,TRBV5-1,CASSLGRPETGELFF,TGCGCCAGCAGCTTGGGGCGACCGGAAACCGGGGAGCTGTTTTTT
TRBJ1-4,-,-,TRBV4-1,CASSHRDGGEKLFF,TGCGCCAGCAGCCATCGGGACGGGGGAGAAAAACTGTTTTTT
TRBJ2-1,-,-,TRBV27,CASSPGTTINEQFF,TGTGCCAGCAGTCCCGGGACCACCATCAATGAGCAGTTCTTC
TRBJ1-1,TRBD1,-,TRBV5-6,CASSHPVIGGLNTEAFF,TGTGCCAGCAGCCACCCGGTGATAGGGGGCTTGAACACTGAAGCTTTCTTT
TRBJ1-2,-,-,TRBV19,CAARGKHGYTF,TGTGCAGCTCGGGGTAAACACGGCTACACCTTC
TRBJ2-3,TRBD2,-,TRBV7-9,CASTSPIGGSTDTQYF,TGTGCCAGCACCTCGCCGATCGGGGGGAGCACAGATACGCAGTATTTT
TRBJ2-5,-,-,TRBV5-4,CASSLRLRRTQYF,TGTGCCAGCAGCCTTAGATTGAGGCGGACCCAGTACTTC
TRBJ1-1,-,-,TRBV27,CASSGAGRTEAFF,TGTGCCAGCAGTGGGGCGGGTCGCACTGAAGCTTTCTTT
TRBJ1-1,-,-,TRBV19,CASSWDTLNTEAFF,TGTGCCAGTAGTTGGGACACATTGAACACTGAAGCTTTCTTT
TRBJ1-5,-,-,TRBV5-6,CASSLADQPQHF,TGTGCCAGCAGCTTGGCCGATCAGCCCCAGCATTTT
TRBJ1-6,-,-,TRBV7-9,CASSLGRAGDSLHF,TGTGCCAGCAGCTTAGGACGGGCCGGCGATTCCCTCCACTTT
TRBJ1-5,-,-,TRBV2,CASTGGRNNQPQHF,TGTGCCAGCACGGGGGGACGAAACAATCAGCCCCAGCATTTT
TRBJ1-1,TRBD1,-,TRBV7-9,CASSFDRDRNTEAFF,TGTGCCAGCAGCTTCGACAGGGATAGAAACACTGAAGCTTTCTTT
TRBJ1-3,-,-,TRBV9,CASSVVGGSGNTIYF,TGTGCCAGCAGCGTAGTGGGAGGGTCCGGAAACACCATATATTTT
TRBJ2-7,TRBD1,-,TRBV18,CASSPRGQSYEQYF,TGTGCCAGCTCACCACGGGGACAGTCTTACGAGCAGTACTTC
TRBJ2-1,-,-,TRBV7-2,CASSWDFRQQFF,TGTGCCAGCAGCTGGGACTTTCGGCAGCAGTTCTTC
TRBJ2-7,-,-,TRBV28,CASSAWRQADEQYF,TGTGCCAGCAGTGCCTGGAGGCAGGCTGACGAGCAGTACTTC
TRBJ2-3,TRBD2,-,TRBV5-4,CASSLVGRGGRDTQYF,TGTGCCAGCAGCTTGGTGGGTCGGGGGGGCAGAGATACGCAGTATTTT
TRBJ2-7,-,-,TRBV30,CAWSQGLSGYGEQYF,TGTGCCTGGAGTCAGGGGTTGTCGGGATATGGCGAGCAGTACTTC
TRBJ2-7,-,-,TRBV7-2,CASSPGWGIFYEQYF,TGTGCCAGCAGCCCAGGATGGGGAATTTTCTACGAGCAGTACTTC
TRBJ2-5,-,-,TRBV19,CASSISRSETQYF,TGTGCCAGTAGTATATCCCGGTCGGAGACCCAGTACTTC
TRBJ1-4,TRBD1,-,TRBV7-2,CASSLGQGTYEKLFF,TGTGCCAGCAGCTTAGGACAGGGAACGTATGAAAAACTGTTTTTT
TRBJ1-1,TRBD1,-,TRBV11-2,CASSLVGGGNTEAFF,TGTGCCAGCAGCTTAGTAGGAGGGGGCAACACTGAAGCTTTCTTT
TRBJ2-3,TRBD1,-,TRBV18,CASSNTGATDTQYF,TGTGCCAGCTCAAACACAGGGGCCACAGATACGCAGTATTTT
TRBJ2-2,-,few,TRBV2,CASSGSRAATGELFF,TGTGCCAGCAGTGGGTCCAGGGCAGCCACCGGGGAGCTGTTTTTT
TRBJ2-3,TRBD2,-,TRBV4-1,CASSRGLAGITDTQYF,TGCGCCAGCAGCCGCGGACTAGCGGGGATAACAGATACGCAGTATTTT
TRBJ1-1,-,-,TRBV19,CASSLKQGHTEAFF,TGTGCCAGTAGTCTTAAACAGGGCCACACTGAAGCTTTCTTT
TRBJ1-5,-,-,TRBV19,CASSIDLRDRHKYF,TGTGCCAGTAGTATAGATCTCCGGGACCGACACAAGTATTTT
TRBJ1-4,TRBD1,-,TRBV6-6,CASSPGQVNEKLFF,TGTGCCAGCAGTCCAGGACAGGTTAATGAAAAACTGTTTTTT
TRBJ2-2,TRBD2,-,TRBV11-2,CASVAGRRVTGELFF,TGTGCCAGCGTAGCGGGAAGACGGGTCACCGGGGAGCTGTTTTTT
TRBJ2-5,-,-,TRBV10-1,CASSDGRGRSETQYF,TGCGCCAGCAGTGATGGTCGGGGCCGGTCAGAGACCCAGTACTTC
TRBJ2-1,-,-,TRBV5-1,CASSPGTLSYNEQFF,TGCGCCAGCAGTCCCGGGACCCTCTCCTACAATGAGCAGTTCTTC
TRBJ2-5,TRBD1,-,TRBV7-8,CASSLVQGEWETQYF,TGTGCCAGCAGCTTAGTGCAGGGGGAATGGGAGACCCAGTACTTC
TRBJ1-2,TRBD1,-,TRBV28,CASSQGQGLDYGYTF,TGTGCCAGCAGCCAAGGACAGGGATTAGATTATGGCTACACCTTC
TRBJ1-4,-,-,TRBV18,CASSPPNRGVTEKLFF,TGTGCCAGCTCACCACCAAACAGAGGGGTTACTGAAAAACTGTTTTTT
TRBJ1-5,-,-,TRBV2,CASRDSNQPQHF,TGTGCCAGCAGAGATAGCAATCAGCCCCAGCATTTT
TRBJ2-7,TRBD1,-,TRBV6-1,CASTRLTGVWEQYF,TGTGCCAGCACGCGGTTGACAGGGGTCTGGGAGCAGTACTTC
TRBJ2-3,TRBD2,-,TRBV5-8,CASSSGLASTDTQYF,TGTGCCAGCAGTTCCGGACTAGCTAGCACAGATACGCAGTATTTT
TRBJ1-6,-,-,TRBV18,CASSPGLNDNSPLHF,TGTGCCAGCTCACCCGGCTTGAACGATAATTCACCCCTCCACTTT
TRBJ1-1,-,-,TRBV5-6,CASSSFVGAEAFF,TGTGCCAGCAGCTCGTTTGTGGGGGCCGAAGCTTTCTTT
TRBJ1-4,-,-,TRBV20-1,CSAKNPPQLFF,TGCAGTGCTAAAAACCCCCCGCAACTGTTTTTT